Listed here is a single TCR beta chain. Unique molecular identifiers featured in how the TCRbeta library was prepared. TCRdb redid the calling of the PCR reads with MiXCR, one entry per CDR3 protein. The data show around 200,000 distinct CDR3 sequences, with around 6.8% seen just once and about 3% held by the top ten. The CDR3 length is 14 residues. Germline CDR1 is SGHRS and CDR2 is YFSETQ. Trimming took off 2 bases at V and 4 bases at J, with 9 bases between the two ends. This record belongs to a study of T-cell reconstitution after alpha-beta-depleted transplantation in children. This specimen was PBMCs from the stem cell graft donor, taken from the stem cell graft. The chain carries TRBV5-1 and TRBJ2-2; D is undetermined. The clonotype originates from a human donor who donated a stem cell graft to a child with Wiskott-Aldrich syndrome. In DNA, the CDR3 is TGCGCCAGCAGCTTAGGTGCCAGCACCGGGGAGCTGTTTTTT. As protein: CASSLGASTGELFF.